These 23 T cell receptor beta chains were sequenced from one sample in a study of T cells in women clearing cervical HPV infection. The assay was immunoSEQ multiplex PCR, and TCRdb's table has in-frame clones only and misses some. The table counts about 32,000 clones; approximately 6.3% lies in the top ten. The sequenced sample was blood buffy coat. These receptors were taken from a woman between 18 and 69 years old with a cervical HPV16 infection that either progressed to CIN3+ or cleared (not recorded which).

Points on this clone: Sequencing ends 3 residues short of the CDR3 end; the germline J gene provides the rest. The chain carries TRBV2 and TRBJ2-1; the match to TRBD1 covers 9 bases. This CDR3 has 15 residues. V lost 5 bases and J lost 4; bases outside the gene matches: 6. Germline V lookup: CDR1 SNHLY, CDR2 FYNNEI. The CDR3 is CASSPTTGGYNEQFF. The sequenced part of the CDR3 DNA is TGTGCCAGCAGTCCGACGACAGGGGGATACAATGAG.

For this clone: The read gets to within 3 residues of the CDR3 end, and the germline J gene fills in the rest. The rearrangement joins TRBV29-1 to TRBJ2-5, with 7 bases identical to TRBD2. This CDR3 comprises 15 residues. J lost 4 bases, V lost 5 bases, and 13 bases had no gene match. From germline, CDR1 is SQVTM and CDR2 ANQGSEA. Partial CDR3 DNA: TGCAGCGTTTCACTCACGACTAGCAAAGGAGAGACC. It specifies CSVSLTTSKGET. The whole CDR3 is CSVSLTTSKGETQYF.

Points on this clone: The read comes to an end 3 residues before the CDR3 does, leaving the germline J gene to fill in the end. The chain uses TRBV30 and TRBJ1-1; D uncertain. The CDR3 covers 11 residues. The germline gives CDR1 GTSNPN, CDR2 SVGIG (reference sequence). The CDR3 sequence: CAWSVSRRAFF. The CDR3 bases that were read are TGTGCCTGGAGTGTAAGCAGGAGA. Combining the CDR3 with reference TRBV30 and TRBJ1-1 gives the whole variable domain SQTIHQWPATLVQPVGSPLSLECTVEGTSNPNLYWYRQAAGRGLQLLFYSVGIGQISSEVPQNLSASRPQDRQFILSSKKLLLSDSGFYLCAWSVSRRAFFGQGTRLTVV.

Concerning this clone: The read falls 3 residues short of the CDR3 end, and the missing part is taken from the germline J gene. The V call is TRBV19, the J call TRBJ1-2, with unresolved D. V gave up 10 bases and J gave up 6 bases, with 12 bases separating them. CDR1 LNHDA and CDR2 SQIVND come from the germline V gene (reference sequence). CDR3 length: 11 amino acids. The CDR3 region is CATPEGHGYTF. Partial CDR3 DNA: TGTGCCACCCCGGAGGGCCATGGC.

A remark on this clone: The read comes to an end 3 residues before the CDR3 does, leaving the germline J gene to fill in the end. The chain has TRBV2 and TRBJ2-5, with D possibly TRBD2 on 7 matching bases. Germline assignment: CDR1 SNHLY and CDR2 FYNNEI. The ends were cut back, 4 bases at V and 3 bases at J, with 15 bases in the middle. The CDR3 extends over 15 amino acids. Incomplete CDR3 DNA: TGTGCCAGCAGTGGTGGGGGGGCGGCCGAAGAGACC. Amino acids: CASSGGGAAEET. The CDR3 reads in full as CASSGGGAAEETQYF.

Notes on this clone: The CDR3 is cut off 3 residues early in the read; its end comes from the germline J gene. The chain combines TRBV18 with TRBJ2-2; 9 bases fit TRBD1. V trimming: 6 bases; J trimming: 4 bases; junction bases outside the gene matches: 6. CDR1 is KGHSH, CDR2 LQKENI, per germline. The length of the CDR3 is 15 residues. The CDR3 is CASSGTGIGTGELFF. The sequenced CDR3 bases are TGTGCCAGCTCCGGGACAGGGATCGGCACCGGGGAG. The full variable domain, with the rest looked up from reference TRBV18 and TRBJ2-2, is NAGVMQNPRHLVRRRGQEARLRCSPMKGHSHVYWYRQLPEEGLKFMVYLQKENIIDESGMPKERFSAEFPKEGPSILRIQQVVRGDSAAYFCASSGTGIGTGELFFGEGSRLTVL.

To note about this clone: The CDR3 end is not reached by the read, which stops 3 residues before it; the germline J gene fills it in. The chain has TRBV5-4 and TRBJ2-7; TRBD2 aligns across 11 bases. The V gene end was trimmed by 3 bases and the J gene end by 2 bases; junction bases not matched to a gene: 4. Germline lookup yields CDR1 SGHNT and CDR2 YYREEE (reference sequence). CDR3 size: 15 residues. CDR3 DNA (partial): TGTGCCAGCAGCTCCCCGGGACTAGCGGCCTACGAG. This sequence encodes CASSSPGLAAYE. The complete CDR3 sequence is CASSSPGLAAYEQYF.

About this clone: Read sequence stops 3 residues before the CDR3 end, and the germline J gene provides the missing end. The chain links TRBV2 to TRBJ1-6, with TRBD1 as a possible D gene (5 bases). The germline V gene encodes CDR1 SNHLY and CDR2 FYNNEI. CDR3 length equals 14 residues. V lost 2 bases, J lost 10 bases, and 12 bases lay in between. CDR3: CASSETRQRSPLHF. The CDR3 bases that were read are TGTGCCAGCAGTGAAACACGACAGCGCTCACCC.

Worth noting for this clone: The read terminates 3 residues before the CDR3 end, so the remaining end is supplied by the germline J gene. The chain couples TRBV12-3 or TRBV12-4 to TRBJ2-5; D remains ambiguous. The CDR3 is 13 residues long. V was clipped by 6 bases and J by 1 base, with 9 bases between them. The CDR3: CASRKNSQETQYF. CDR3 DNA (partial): TGTGCCAGCAGAAAAAACAGCCAAGAGACC.

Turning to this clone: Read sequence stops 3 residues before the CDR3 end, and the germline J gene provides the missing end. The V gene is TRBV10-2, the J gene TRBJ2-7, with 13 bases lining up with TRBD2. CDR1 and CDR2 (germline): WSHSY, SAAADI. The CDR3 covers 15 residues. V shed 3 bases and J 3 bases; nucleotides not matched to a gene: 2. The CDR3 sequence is CASSDGTSGVYEQYF. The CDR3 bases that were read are TGCGCCAGCAGTGACGGGACTAGCGGGGTCTACGAG.

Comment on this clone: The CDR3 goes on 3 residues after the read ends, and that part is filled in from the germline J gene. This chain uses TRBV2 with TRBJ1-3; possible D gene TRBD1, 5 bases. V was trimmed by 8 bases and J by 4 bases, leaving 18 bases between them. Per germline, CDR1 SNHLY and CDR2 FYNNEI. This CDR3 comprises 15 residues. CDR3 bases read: TGTGCCAGCTCGCCTGACAGTTCTAACGGAAACACC. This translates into CASSPDSSNGNT. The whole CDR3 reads CASSPDSSNGNTIYF.

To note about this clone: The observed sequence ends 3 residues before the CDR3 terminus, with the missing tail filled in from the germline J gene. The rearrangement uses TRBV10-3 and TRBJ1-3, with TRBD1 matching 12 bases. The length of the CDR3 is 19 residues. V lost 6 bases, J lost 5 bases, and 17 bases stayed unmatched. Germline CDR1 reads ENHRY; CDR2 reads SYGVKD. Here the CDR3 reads CAIRETGTGGSNLRNTIYF. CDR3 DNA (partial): TGTGCCATCAGGGAAACCGGGACAGGGGGCTCCAACCTCAGAAACACC.

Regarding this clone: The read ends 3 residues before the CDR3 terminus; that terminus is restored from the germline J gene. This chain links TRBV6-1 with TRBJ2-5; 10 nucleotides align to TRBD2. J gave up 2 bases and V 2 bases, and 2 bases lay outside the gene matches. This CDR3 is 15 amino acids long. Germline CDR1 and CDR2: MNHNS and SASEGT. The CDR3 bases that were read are TGTGCCAGCAGTGAATCAGCGGGGGGGCAAGAGACC. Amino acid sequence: CASSESAGGQET. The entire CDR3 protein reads CASSESAGGQETQYF.

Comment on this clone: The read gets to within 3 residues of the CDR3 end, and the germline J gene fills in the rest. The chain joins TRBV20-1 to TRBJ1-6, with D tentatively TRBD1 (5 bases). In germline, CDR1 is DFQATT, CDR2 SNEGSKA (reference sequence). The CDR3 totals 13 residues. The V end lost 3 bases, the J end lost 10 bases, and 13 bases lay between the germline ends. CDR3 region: CSARVGDVSPLHF. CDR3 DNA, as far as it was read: TGCAGTGCTAGGGTAGGGGATGTCTCACCC.

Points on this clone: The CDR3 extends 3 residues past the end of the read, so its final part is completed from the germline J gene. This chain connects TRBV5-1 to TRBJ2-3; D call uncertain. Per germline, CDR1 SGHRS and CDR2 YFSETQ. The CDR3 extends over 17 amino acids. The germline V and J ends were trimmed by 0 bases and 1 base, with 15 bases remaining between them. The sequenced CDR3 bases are TGCGCCAGCAGCTTGGCCCCACAACCTGGTGGCACAGATACG. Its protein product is CASSLAPQPGGTDT. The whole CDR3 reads CASSLAPQPGGTDTQYF.

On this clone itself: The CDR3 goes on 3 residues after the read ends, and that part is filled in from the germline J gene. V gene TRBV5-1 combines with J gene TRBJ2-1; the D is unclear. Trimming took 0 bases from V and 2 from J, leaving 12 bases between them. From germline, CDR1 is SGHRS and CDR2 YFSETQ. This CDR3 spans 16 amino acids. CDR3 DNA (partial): TGCGCCAGCAGCTTGGCCGGTCAGGCTGCCTACAATGAG. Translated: CASSLAGQAAYNE. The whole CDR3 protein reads CASSLAGQAAYNEQFF.

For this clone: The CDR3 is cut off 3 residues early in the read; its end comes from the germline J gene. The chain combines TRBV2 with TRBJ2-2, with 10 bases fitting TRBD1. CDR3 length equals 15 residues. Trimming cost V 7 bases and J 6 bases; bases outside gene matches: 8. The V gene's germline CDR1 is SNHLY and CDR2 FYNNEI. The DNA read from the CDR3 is TGTGCCAGCACTCGACAGGGGGCTGGGGCCGGGGAG. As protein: CASTRQGAGAGE. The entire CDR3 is CASTRQGAGAGELFF.

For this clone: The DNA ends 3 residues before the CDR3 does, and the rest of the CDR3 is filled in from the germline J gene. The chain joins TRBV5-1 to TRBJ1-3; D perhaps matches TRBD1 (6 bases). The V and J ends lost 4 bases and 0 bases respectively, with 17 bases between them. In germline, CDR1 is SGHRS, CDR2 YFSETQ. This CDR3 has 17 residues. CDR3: CASSPTQGSSSGNTIYF. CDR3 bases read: TGCGCCAGCAGCCCGACACAGGGATCAAGCTCTGGAAACACC.

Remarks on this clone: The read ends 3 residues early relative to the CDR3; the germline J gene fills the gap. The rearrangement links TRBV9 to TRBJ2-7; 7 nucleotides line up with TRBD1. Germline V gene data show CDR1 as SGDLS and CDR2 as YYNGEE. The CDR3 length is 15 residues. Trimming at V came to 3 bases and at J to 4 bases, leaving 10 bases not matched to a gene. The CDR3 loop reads CASSGRQGRIYEQYF. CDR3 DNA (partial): TGTGCCAGCAGCGGAAGACAGGGAAGGATTTACGAG.

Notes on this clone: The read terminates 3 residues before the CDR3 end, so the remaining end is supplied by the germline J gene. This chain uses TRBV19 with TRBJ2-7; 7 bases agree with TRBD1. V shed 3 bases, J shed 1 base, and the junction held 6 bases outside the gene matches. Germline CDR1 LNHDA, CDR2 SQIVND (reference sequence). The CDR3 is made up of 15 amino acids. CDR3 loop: CASSILAGGSYEQYF. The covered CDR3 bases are TGTGCCAGTAGTATTTTGGCAGGGGGATCCTACGAG. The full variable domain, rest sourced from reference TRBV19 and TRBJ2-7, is DGGITQSPKYLFRKEGQNVTLSCEQNLNHDAMYWYRQDPGQGLRLIYYSQIVNDFQKGDIAEGYSVSREKKESFPLTVTSAQKNPTAFYLCASSILAGGSYEQYFGPGTRLTVT.

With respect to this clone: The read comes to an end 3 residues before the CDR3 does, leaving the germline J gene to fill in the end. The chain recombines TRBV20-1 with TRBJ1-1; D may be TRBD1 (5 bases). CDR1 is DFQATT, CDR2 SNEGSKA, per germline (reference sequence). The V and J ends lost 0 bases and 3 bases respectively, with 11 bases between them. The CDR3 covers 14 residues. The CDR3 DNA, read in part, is TGCAGTGCTAGAGAAGTGGAGGGGTACACTGAA. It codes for CSAREVEGYTE. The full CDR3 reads CSAREVEGYTEAFF.

The CDR3 sequence: CASSQEPTSGGGDTQYF. The sequenced CDR3 bases are TGCGCCAGCAGCCAAGAACCAACTAGCGGGGGAGGAGATACG. This rearrangement joins TRBV4-1 to TRBJ2-3, with TRBD2 matching over 11 bases. Read coverage stops 3 residues before the CDR3 terminus; the germline J gene supplies the remainder. The V segment lost 0 bases and the J segment 5 bases; nucleotides outside the gene matches: 7. Germline CDR1 is MGHRA and CDR2 is YSYEKL. The CDR3 is made up of 17 amino acids.

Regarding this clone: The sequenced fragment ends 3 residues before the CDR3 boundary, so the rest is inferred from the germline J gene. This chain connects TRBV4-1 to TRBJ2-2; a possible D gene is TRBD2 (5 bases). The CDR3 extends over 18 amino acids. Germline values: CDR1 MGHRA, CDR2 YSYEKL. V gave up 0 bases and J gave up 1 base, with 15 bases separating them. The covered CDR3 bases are TGCGCCAGCAGCCAAGATTCCGGGCTAGCCTTGAACACCGGGGAG. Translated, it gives CASSQDSGLALNTGE. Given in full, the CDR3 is CASSQDSGLALNTGELFF.